What follows describes a single TCR beta chain. Its target is unknown. This sample stems from a study of cytomegalovirus exposure and HLA in healthy donors. Study results and limitations: HLA-A and HLA-B allele assignments for most subjects were reportedly predicted accurately using TCR beta sequences. When analyzed later, the rates of TCR association showed variation by HLA locus, with DRB1 the most and HLA-C the fewest.

The study ran its PCR with 60 Vbeta and 13 Jbeta primers. Sequencing was performed with immunoSEQ multiplex PCR; in TCRdb, only in-frame clones are kept and a portion is missing. The record lists some 110,000 clones, of which the ten most abundant hold roughly 3.6%. Germline assignment: CDR1 SGHNT and CDR2 YYREEE (reference sequence). The CDR3 sequence is 14 residues long. V lost 0 bases and J 4 bases, leaving 11 bases between the germline ends. This chain joins TRBV5-4 and TRBJ2-7; D may be TRBD1 (5 bases). The receptor's source is a man younger than 45 in good health and CMV-seronegative. Sequencing used PBMCs. The CDR3 loop is CASSLVDSPYEQYF. DNA of the CDR3: TGTGCCAGCAGCTTGGTCGACAGCCCTTACGAGCAGTACTTC.